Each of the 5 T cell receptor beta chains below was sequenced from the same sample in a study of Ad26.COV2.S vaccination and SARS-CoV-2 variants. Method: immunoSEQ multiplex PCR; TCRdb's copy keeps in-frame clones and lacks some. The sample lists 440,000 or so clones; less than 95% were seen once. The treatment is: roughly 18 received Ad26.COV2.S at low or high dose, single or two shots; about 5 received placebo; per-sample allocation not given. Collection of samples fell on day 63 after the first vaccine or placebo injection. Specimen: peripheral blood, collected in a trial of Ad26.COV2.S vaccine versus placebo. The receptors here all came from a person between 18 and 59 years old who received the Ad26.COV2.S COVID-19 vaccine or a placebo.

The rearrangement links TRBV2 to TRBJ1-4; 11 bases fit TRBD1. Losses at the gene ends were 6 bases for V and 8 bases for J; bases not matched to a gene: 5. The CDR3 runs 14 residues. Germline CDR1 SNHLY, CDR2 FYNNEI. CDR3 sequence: CASRGTGGGEKLFF. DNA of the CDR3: TGTGCCAGCAGAGGGACAGGGGGAGGCGAAAAACTGTTTTTT.

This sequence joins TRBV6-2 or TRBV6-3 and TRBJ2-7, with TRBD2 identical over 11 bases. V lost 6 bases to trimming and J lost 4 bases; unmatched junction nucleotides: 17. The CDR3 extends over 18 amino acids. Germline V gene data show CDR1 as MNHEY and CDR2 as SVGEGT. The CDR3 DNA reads TGTGCCAGCAGCCGAGACCTAACCCTAGCGGGAGGTTCGTACGAGCAGTACTTC. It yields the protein CASSRDLTLAGGSYEQYF.

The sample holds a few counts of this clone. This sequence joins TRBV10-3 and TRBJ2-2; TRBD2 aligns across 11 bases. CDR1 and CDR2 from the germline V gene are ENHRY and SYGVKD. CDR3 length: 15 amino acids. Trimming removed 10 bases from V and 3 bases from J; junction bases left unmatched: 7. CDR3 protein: CATGGTSGYTGELFF. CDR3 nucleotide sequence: TGTGCCACCGGGGGGACTAGCGGATACACCGGGGAGCTGTTTTTT.

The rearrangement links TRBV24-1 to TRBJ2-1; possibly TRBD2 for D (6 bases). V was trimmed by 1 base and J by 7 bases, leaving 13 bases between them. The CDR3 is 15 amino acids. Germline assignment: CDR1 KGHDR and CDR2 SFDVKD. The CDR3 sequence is CATSDFSGPRNEQFF. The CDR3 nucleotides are TGTGCCACCAGTGATTTTAGCGGACCTCGGAATGAGCAGTTCTTC.

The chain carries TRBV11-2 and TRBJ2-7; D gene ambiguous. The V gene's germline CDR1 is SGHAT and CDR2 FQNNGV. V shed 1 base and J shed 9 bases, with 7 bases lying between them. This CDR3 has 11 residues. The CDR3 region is CASSLGLGQYF. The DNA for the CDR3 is TGTGCCAGCAGCTTAGGACTTGGGCAGTACTTC.